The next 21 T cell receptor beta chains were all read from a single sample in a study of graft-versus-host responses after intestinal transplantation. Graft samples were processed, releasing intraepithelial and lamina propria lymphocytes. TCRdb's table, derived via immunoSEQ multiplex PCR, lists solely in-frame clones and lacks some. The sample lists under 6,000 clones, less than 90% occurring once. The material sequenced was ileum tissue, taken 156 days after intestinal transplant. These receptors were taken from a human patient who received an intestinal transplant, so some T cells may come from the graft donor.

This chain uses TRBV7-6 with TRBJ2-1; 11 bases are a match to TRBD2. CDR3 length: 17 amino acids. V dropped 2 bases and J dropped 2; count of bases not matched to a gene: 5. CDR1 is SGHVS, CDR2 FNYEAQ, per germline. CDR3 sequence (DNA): TGTGCCAGCAGCTTATCTAGCGGGGGGCTAACCTACAATGAGCAGTTCTTC. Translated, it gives CASSLSSGGLTYNEQFF.

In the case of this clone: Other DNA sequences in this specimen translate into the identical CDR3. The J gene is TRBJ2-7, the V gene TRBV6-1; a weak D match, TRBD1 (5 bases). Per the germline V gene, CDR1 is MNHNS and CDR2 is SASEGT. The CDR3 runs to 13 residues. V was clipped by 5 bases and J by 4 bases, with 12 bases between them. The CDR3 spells CASSSRTPYEQYF. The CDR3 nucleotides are TGTGCCAGCAGTAGTCGGACACCATACGAGCAGTACTTC.

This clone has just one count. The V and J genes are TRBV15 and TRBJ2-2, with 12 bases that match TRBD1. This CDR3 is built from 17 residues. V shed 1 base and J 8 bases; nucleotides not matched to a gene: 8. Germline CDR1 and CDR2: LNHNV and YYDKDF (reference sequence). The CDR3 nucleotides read TGTGCCACCAGCAGAGTGTCGGGGACAGGGGGCAAGGGGGAGCTGTTTTTT. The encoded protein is CATSRVSGTGGKGELFF.

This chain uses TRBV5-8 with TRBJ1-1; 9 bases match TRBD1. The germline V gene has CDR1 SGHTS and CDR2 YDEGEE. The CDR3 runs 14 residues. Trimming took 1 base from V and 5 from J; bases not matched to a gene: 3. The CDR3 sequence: CASSLTGGFTEAFF. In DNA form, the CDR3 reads TGTGCCAGCAGCTTGACAGGGGGCTTTACTGAAGCTTTCTTT.

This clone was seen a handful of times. This CDR3 reads CAISEGPKSSYEQYF. The CDR3 DNA sequence: TGTGCCATCAGTGAGGGACCGAAAAGTTCCTACGAGCAGTACTTC. The chain uses TRBV10-3 and TRBJ2-7, with D uncertain. There are 15 residues in the CDR3. The germline V gene has CDR1 ENHRY and CDR2 SYGVKD. Trimming left V 2 bases short and J 1 base short, with 12 bases between.

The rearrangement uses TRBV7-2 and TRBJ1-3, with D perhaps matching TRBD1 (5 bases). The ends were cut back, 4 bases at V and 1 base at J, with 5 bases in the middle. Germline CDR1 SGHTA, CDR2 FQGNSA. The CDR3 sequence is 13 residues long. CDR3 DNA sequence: TGTGCCAGCAGCTCAGGGTCTGGAAACACCATATATTTT. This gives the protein CASSSGSGNTIYF.

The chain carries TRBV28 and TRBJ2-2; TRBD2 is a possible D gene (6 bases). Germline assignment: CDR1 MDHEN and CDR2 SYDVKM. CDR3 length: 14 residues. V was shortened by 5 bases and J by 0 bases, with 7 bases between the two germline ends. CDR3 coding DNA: TGTGCCAGCAGTGGACTAACGAACACCGGGGAGCTGTTTTTT. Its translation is CASSGLTNTGELFF.

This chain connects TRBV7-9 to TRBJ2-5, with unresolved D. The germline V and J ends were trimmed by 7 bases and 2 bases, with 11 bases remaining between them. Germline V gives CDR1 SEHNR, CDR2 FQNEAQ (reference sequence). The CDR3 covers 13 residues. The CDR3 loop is CASTSSEQETQYF. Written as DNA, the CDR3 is TGTGCCAGCACGTCCAGCGAGCAAGAGACCCAGTACTTC. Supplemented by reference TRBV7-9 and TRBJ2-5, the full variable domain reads DTGVSQNPRHKITKRGQNVTFRCDPISEHNRLYWYRQTLGQGPEFLTYFQNEAQLEKSRLLSDRFSAERPKGSFSTLEIQRTEQGDSAMYLCASTSSEQETQYFGPGTRLLVL.

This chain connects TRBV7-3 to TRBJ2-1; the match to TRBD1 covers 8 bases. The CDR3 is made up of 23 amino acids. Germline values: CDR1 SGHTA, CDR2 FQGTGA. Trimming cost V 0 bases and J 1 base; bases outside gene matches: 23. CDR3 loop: CASSLTKGGQGHASVLSYNEQFF. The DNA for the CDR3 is TGTGCCAGCAGCTTAACGAAAGGAGGACAGGGCCACGCTTCGGTACTATCCTACAATGAGCAGTTCTTC.

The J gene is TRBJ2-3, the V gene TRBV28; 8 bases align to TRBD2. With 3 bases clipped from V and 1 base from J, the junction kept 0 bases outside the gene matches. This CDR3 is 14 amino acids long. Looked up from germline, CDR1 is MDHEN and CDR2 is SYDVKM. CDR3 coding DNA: TGTGCCAGCAGTTTGACTAGCGGCACAGATACGCAGTATTTT. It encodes CASSLTSGTDTQYF.

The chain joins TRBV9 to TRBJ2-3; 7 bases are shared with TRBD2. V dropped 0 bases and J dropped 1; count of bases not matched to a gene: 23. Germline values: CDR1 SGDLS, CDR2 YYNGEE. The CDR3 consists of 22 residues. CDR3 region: CASSVGPVTGGRGFGRTDTQYF. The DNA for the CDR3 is TGTGCCAGCAGCGTAGGGCCAGTGACGGGCGGGAGAGGGTTCGGCCGCACAGATACGCAGTATTTT.

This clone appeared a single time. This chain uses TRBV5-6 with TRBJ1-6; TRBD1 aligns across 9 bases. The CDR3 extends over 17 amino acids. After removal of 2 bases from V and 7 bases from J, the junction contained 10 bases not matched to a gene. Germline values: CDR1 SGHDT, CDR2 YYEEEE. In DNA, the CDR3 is TGTGCCAGCAGCTTCTTTCGGGACAGGGTAGGAAATTCACCCCTCCACTTT. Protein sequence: CASSFFRDRVGNSPLHF.

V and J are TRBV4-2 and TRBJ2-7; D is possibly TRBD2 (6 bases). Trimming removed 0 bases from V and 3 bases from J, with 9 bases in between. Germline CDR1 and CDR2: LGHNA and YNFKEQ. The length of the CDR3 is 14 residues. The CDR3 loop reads CASSQDPGDYEQYF. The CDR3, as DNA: TGTGCCAGCAGCCAAGATCCGGGGGACTACGAGCAGTACTTC.

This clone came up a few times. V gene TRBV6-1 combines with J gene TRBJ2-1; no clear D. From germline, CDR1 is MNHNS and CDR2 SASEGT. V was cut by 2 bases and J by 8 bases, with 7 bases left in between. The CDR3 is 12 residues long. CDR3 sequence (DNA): TGTGCCAGCAGTGAAATGGGTTATGAGCAGTTCTTC. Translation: CASSEMGYEQFF.

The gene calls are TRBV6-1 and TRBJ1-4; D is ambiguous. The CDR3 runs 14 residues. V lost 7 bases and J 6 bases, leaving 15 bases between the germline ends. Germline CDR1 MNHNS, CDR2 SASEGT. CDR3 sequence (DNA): TGTGCCAGCAAATTAGATCTCTTTTATGAAAAACTGTTTTTT. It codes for CASKLDLFYEKLFF.

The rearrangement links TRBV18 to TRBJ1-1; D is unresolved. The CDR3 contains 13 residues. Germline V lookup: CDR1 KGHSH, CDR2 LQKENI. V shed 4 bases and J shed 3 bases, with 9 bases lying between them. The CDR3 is CASSHLLDTEAFF. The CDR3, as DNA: TGTGCCAGCTCACACCTTTTAGACACTGAAGCTTTCTTT.

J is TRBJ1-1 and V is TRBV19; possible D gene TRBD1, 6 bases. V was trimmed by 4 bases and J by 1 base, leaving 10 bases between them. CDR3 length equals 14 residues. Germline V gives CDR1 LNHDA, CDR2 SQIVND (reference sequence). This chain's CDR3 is CASSTPGENTEAFF. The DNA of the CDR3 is TGTGCCAGTAGTACCCCAGGGGAGAACACTGAAGCTTTCTTT.

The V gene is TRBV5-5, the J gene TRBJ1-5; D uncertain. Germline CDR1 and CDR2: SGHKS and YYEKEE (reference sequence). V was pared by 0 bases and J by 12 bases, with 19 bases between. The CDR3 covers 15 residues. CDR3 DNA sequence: TGTGCCAGCAGCTTGGGGCCGGCAGGATCGGTTAACCAGCATTTT. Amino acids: CASSLGPAGSVNQHF. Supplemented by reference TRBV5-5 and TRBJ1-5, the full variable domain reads DAGVTQSPTHLIKTRGQQVTLRCSPISGHKSVSWYQQVLGQGPQFIFQYYEKEERGRGNFPDRFSARQFPNYSSELNVNALLLGDSALYLCASSLGPAGSVNQHFGDGTRLSIL.

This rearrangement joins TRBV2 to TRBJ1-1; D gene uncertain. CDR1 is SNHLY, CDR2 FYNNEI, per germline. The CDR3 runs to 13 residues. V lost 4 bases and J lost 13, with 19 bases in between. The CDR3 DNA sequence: TGTGCCAGCAGTGGGAAGGGAACGAGTTTTGGTTTCTTT. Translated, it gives CASSGKGTSFGFF.

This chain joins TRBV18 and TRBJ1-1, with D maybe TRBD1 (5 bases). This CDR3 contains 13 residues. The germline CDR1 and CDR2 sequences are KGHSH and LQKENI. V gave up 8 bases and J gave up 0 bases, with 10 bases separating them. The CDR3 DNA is TGTGCCAGCCCAGAGACAGTGAACACTGAAGCTTTCTTT. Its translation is CASPETVNTEAFF. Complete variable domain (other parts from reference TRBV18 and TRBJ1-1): NAGVMQNPRHLVRRRGQEARLRCSPMKGHSHVYWYRQLPEEGLKFMVYLQKENIIDESGMPKERFSAEFPKEGPSILRIQQVVRGDSAAYFCASPETVNTEAFFGQGTRLTVV.

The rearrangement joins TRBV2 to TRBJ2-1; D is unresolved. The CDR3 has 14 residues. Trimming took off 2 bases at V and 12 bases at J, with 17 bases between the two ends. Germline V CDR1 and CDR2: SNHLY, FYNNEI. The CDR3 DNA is TGTGCCAGCAGTGAATTGGGGTTTTCGGGTGGGCAGTTCTTC. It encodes CASSELGFSGGQFF.